One and the same sample provided the 27 T cell receptor beta chains below, sequenced in a study of Ad26.COV2.S vaccination and SARS-CoV-2 variants. Profiled with immunoSEQ multiplex PCR; TCRdb holds only in-frame clones, not every one. The sample yields over 450,000 clones, 80% to 90% seen once. Indicated treatment: some 20 received Ad26.COV2.S at low or high dose, single or two shots; five or six received placebo; per-sample allocation not given. Vaccine and placebo recipients were sampled on day 63 after the first injection. This material consisted of peripheral blood, taken in a trial of Ad26.COV2.S vaccine versus placebo. Source of these receptors: a person aged 18-60 years who received the Ad26.COV2.S COVID-19 vaccine or a placebo.

This clone was picked up one time. The rearrangement uses TRBV30 and TRBJ1-2; TRBD1 aligns across 8 bases. Germline CDR1 is GTSNPN and CDR2 is SVGIG (reference sequence). The CDR3 has 14 residues. The V segment lost 3 bases and the J segment 5 bases; nucleotides outside the gene matches: 8. CDR3 residues: CAWSSGQGSYGYTF. The CDR3 DNA reads as TGTGCCTGGAGCAGTGGACAGGGATCGTATGGCTACACCTTC.

The chain employs TRBV5-5 and TRBJ1-1; perhaps TRBD1 as D (5 bases). This CDR3 region has 15 residues. The V gene lost 0 bases and the J gene lost 2 bases, with 11 bases spanning the gap. Germline loops: CDR1 SGHKS, CDR2 YYEKEE (reference sequence). CDR3 DNA: TGTGCCAGCAGCTTGGGGTCTAGGGGAAACACTGAAGCTTTCTTT. Amino acid sequence: CASSLGSRGNTEAFF.

The V and J genes are TRBV27 and TRBJ1-1, with D perhaps TRBD1 (6 bases). V gave up 3 bases and J gave up 4 bases, with 15 bases separating them. The CDR3 sequence is 15 residues long. Per the germline V gene, CDR1 is MNHEY and CDR2 is SMNVEV (reference sequence). The CDR3 sequence: CASSLLQGAATEAFF. CDR3 in DNA: TGTGCCAGCAGTTTGTTACAGGGAGCGGCCACTGAAGCTTTCTTT.

V usage is TRBV7-9 and J usage is TRBJ2-5; 10 bases map to TRBD2. Looked up from germline, CDR1 is SEHNR and CDR2 is FQNEAQ (reference sequence). This CDR3 has 17 amino acids. The J segment lost 5 bases and the V segment lost 5 bases, leaving 14 bases of the junction unmatched. The CDR3 sequence: CASSHPRGAGGRETQYF. The CDR3 DNA reads TGTGCCAGCAGCCACCCCCGGGGAGCGGGGGGGCGGGAGACCCAGTACTTC.

This clone has just one count. The CDR3 loop reads CASSMGRNEKLFF. The CDR3 nucleotides are TGTGCCAGTAGTATGGGGCGGAATGAAAAACTGTTTTTT. The chain carries TRBV19 and TRBJ1-4, with D possibly being TRBD1 (5 bases). CDR1 is LNHDA, CDR2 SQIVND, per germline (reference sequence). The CDR3 extends over 13 amino acids. Trimming removed 3 bases from V and 5 bases from J, with 7 bases in between.

Comments on this clone: Other DNA sequences from this sample encode an identical CDR3 as well. This chain joins TRBV7-3 and TRBJ2-3; D remains ambiguous. This CDR3 has 12 amino acids. From germline, CDR1 is SGHTA and CDR2 FQGTGA. V was clipped by 0 bases and J by 4 bases, with 2 bases between them. The CDR3 sequence is CASSLTPDTQYF. CDR3 coding DNA: TGTGCCAGCAGCTTAACTCCAGATACGCAGTATTTT.

This rearrangement joins TRBV11-3 to TRBJ2-7; 9 bases match TRBD1. J gave up 5 bases and V 5 bases, and 7 bases lay outside the gene matches. The germline gives CDR1 SGHNT, CDR2 YENEEA. This CDR3 has 14 amino acids. The CDR3 DNA is TGTGCCAGCAGCCCCGACAGGGGGTCCAACGAGCAGTACTTC. This codes for CASSPDRGSNEQYF.

This chain connects TRBV11-1 to TRBJ2-7; 10 bases agree with TRBD1. V trimming: 7 bases; J trimming: 2 bases; junction bases outside the gene matches: 5. The CDR3 runs to 14 residues. The germline gives CDR1 SGHAT, CDR2 FQDESV (reference sequence). The CDR3 spells CASTKTGGPYEQYF. In DNA, the CDR3 is TGTGCCAGCACCAAGACAGGGGGCCCCTACGAGCAGTACTTC.

In this sample, this clone turned up once. V and J are TRBV20-1 and TRBJ2-7; 7 positions match TRBD1. Germline V gene data show CDR1 as DFQATT and CDR2 as SNEGSKA (reference sequence). The CDR3 is made up of 11 amino acids. The CDR3 loop reads CRVGDSYEQYF. The CDR3 nucleotides read TGCAGAGTAGGGGACAGTTACGAGCAGTACTTC.

V and J are TRBV28 and TRBJ2-2; 7 bases fit TRBD2. The CDR3 is made up of 15 amino acids. Germline V gene data show CDR1 as MDHEN and CDR2 as SYDVKM. Unmatched junction bases numbered 5, after V lost 5 bases and J lost 2 bases. This CDR3 is CASSLWGGNTGELFF. The CDR3 region has the DNA TGTGCCAGCAGTCTCTGGGGGGGAAACACCGGGGAGCTGTTTTTT.

The chain recombines TRBV29-1 with TRBJ2-1; either TRBD1 or TRBD2 may supply D (5 bases each). Per germline, CDR1 SQVTM and CDR2 ANQGSEA. Trimming stripped 2 bases from V and 6 bases from J, with 17 bases between. This CDR3 has 15 amino acids. The CDR3 loop is CSVERGELRSNEQFF. Written as DNA, the CDR3 is TGCAGCGTTGAAAGGGGAGAACTGAGGAGCAATGAGCAGTTCTTC.

The chain uses TRBV2 and TRBJ2-4, with D maybe TRBD1 (6 bases). Trimming took off 6 bases at V and 4 bases at J, with 13 bases between the two ends. The CDR3 contains 14 residues. The germline CDR1 and CDR2 sequences are SNHLY and FYNNEI. CDR3 amino acids: CASSERTGKNIQYF. The CDR3 bases are TGTGCCAGCAGCGAGAGAACAGGGAAAAACATTCAGTACTTC.

V is TRBV19 and J is TRBJ1-5; the D gene is possibly TRBD1 (5 bases). The V and J ends lost 4 bases and 5 bases respectively, with 18 bases between them. Germline V gene data show CDR1 as LNHDA and CDR2 as SQIVND (reference sequence). This CDR3 has 16 amino acids. The CDR3 here is CASSRGRAETYQPQHF. CDR3 sequence (DNA): TGTGCCAGTAGTAGGGGCAGGGCTGAAACCTATCAGCCCCAGCATTTT.

This chain joins TRBV4-1 and TRBJ2-3; TRBD2 might be the D (6 bases). The length of the CDR3 is 17 residues. CDR1 is MGHRA and CDR2 is YSYEKL in the germline V gene. V was cut by 4 bases and J by 0 bases, with 17 bases left in between. The CDR3 protein is CASSPDAGLSSTDTQYF. DNA for the CDR3: TGCGCCAGCAGCCCAGACGCGGGGCTTTCTAGCACAGATACGCAGTATTTT.

The rearrangement links TRBV19 to TRBJ2-5; 7 bases match TRBD2. Per germline, CDR1 LNHDA and CDR2 SQIVND (reference sequence). The V and J ends lost 3 bases and 2 bases, in that order; junction bases with no gene match: 9. CDR3 length equals 16 residues. CDR3 region: CASSILSAAGQETQYF. CDR3 nucleotides: TGTGCCAGTAGTATTCTCTCCGCAGCGGGACAAGAGACCCAGTACTTC.

As for this clone: Sequence at one end of the junction differs from germline and may be a read error. The chain combines TRBV5-5 with TRBJ1-3, with a possible D match to TRBD1 (5 bases). The length of the CDR3 is 19 residues. CDR1 SGHKS and CDR2 YYEKEE come from the germline V gene (reference sequence). The CDR3 nucleotides read TGTGCCAGCAGCCCGTGGTTCGGGACGGGCGCGAACTCTGGAAACGCCATATATTTT. Translated, it gives CASSPWFGTGANSGNAIYF.

The CDR3 region is CASRSTSGLGGELFF. The CDR3 bases are TGTGCCAGCAGGTCCACTAGCGGTCTCGGCGGGGAGCTGTTTTTT. The rearrangement links TRBV6-5 to TRBJ2-2; TRBD2 aligns across 8 bases. V lost 6 bases to trimming and J lost 7 bases; unmatched junction nucleotides: 10. The CDR3 is 15 amino acids. Germline V gene lookup returns CDR1 MNHEY and CDR2 SVGAGI.

The chain recombines TRBV3-1 (or the pseudogene TRBV3-2) with TRBJ1-1; D might be TRBD1 (5 bases). Trimming took 4 bases from V and 4 from J, leaving 13 bases between them. The CDR3 sequence is 14 residues long. In germline, CDR1 is LGHDT, CDR2 YNNKEL (reference sequence). CDR3 in amino acids: CASSLAGRSTEAFF. CDR3 bases: TGTGCCAGCAGCCTGGCAGGGCGTAGCACTGAAGCTTTCTTT.

V and J are TRBV29-1 and TRBJ2-1, with 9 bases matching TRBD2. The ends lost 7 bases at V and 7 bases at J; junction bases unmatched: 8. This CDR3 has 13 amino acids. Germline lookup yields CDR1 SQVTM and CDR2 ANQGSEA. The CDR3 nucleotides read TGCAGCGCCACTGGGCTAGCGGGAAATGAGCAGTTCTTC. Protein product: CSATGLAGNEQFF.

The rearrangement uses TRBV6-6 and TRBJ1-4; a possible D gene is TRBD1 (5 bases). CDR1 is MNHNY and CDR2 is SVGAGI in the germline V gene (reference sequence). This CDR3 comprises 15 residues. V lost 2 bases, J lost 2 bases, and 9 bases lay in between. The CDR3 DNA is TGTGCCAGCAGTTACGGGGGGAGGACTAATGAAAAACTGTTTTTT. Translation: CASSYGGRTNEKLFF.

In nucleotides, the CDR3 is TGTGCCAGCAGCCCGACTAGCGGCTCCTACAATGAGCAGTTCTTC. Its protein product is CASSPTSGSYNEQFF. The rearrangement joins TRBV7-3 to TRBJ2-1, with 9 nucleotides matching TRBD2. From germline, CDR1 is SGHTA and CDR2 FQGTGA. Trimming removed 5 bases from V and 0 bases from J; junction bases left unmatched: 2. The CDR3 runs 15 residues.

The chain combines TRBV11-2 with TRBJ2-7; 9 nucleotides match TRBD1. The CDR3 spans 14 residues. After removal of 1 base from V and 6 bases from J, the junction contained 4 bases not matched to a gene. CDR1 SGHAT and CDR2 FQNNGV come from the germline V gene. The CDR3 reads CASSLADRGVEQYF. The CDR3 DNA follows: TGTGCCAGCAGCTTAGCGGACAGGGGAGTCGAGCAGTACTTC.

The V gene is TRBV7-2, the J gene TRBJ1-5; 10 nucleotides line up with TRBD1. The CDR3 length is 15 residues. CDR1 and CDR2 from the germline V gene are SGHTA and FQGNSA. The V segment lost 5 bases and the J segment 3 bases; nucleotides outside the gene matches: 4. The DNA for the CDR3 is TGTGCCAGCAGCCCCGGGACAGGGGCCAATCAGCCCCAGCATTTT. Amino acids: CASSPGTGANQPQHF.

This rearrangement joins TRBV10-3 to TRBJ1-2, with 7 positions matching TRBD1. Germline CDR1 is ENHRY and CDR2 is SYGVKD. There are 13 residues in the CDR3. V trimming: 3 bases; J trimming: 3 bases; junction bases outside the gene matches: 1. CDR3 in amino acids: CAISEDRDYGYTF. Written as DNA, the CDR3 is TGTGCCATCAGTGAAGACAGGGACTATGGCTACACCTTC.

This rearrangement joins TRBV6-4 to TRBJ2-6; D not resolved. Trimming removed 0 bases from V and 0 bases from J, with 3 bases in between. Germline lookup yields CDR1 MRHNA and CDR2 SNTAGT. This CDR3 spans 15 amino acids. The CDR3 protein is CASSDSTSGANVLTF. The CDR3 DNA reads TGTGCCAGCAGTGACTCAACCTCTGGGGCCAACGTCCTGACTTTC.

The J gene is TRBJ2-5, the V gene TRBV7-9, with 10 bases lining up with TRBD2. The V segment lost 5 bases and the J segment 1 base; nucleotides outside the gene matches: 16. The germline CDR1 and CDR2 sequences are SEHNR and FQNEAQ (reference sequence). This CDR3 is 19 amino acids long. The CDR3 sequence is CASSHTPSGSSIFQETQYF. As DNA, the CDR3 is TGTGCCAGCAGCCACACTCCTAGCGGGAGTTCTATTTTCCAAGAGACCCAGTACTTC.

In its sample, this clone was seen a few times. The chain couples TRBV6-5 to TRBJ2-7; no clear D. The CDR3 is 14 amino acids. V lost 8 bases and J 3 bases, leaving 17 bases between the germline ends. The germline V gene encodes CDR1 MNHEY and CDR2 SVGAGI. The CDR3 DNA reads as TGTGCCAGCCGCTCCTTAATGAGCGTCTACGAGCAGTACTTC. Translation gives CASRSLMSVYEQYF.